This record concerns one T cell receptor beta chain sequence. These data come from a study of OX40 agonist ivuxolimab in advanced cancers. Study summary: Patients were treated with intravenous ivuxolimab, dosed at 0.01 to 10 mg/kg and infused every 2 weeks.

Repertoires were generated with immunoSEQ multiplex PCR, while TCRdb's copy carries only in-frame clones and drops some. The sample has fewer than 65,000 clones, roughly 80% seen once. This CDR3 has 14 residues. Germline V gives CDR1 SGHNT, CDR2 YENEEA. V lost 1 base to trimming and J lost 8 bases, with 14 bases between them. The TCR was taken from an adult with an advanced solid tumor such as melanoma, head and neck, liver or kidney cancer. The chain is built from TRBV11-3 and TRBJ1-2, with D tentatively TRBD1 (5 bases). The sequences come from CD4+ or CD8+ T cells sorted from blood, collected in a trial of the OX40 agonist ivuxolimab. DNA of the CDR3: TGTGCCAGCAGCTTAGCGGGGTACAGGACCGGCTACACCTTC. It encodes CASSLAGYRTGYTF.